The clone carrying this T cell receptor beta chain was detected a few times. What it recognizes is unknown. For the second PCR, which ran for about 6 to 12 cycles, a sample-barcoded 5' primer and a J-beta primer mix were used. MiXCR was run by TCRdb on the 5' RACE reads, yielding one entry per CDR3 protein. In the table there are 850,000 to 1,100,000 distinct CDR3 sequences, 30% to 40% of which are singletons. The sample originates from a study of blood T cells in healthy people across ages. General study results and limits: Leaving the PBMCs unsorted stopped any conclusive comparison of naive versus antigen-experienced cells.

Looked up from germline, CDR1 is MNHNY and CDR2 is SVGAGI (reference sequence). The CDR3 runs to 15 residues. V dropped 3 bases and J dropped 1 base, with 12 bases sitting between them. The chain uses TRBV6-6 and TRBJ2-5; D is perhaps TRBD1 (6 bases). The clonotype originates from a man aged 18-30 years in good health. Material for sequencing was blood. CDR3 bases: TGTGCCAGCAGTTATCGGGACACTTCCCAAGAGACCCAGTACTTC. Translating it yields CASSYRDTSQETQYF.